The rows below give T cell receptor beta chains drawn from one sample of a study of T cells in Graves' hyperthyroidism and ophthalmopathy. TCRdb processed the multiplex PCR reads anew with MiXCR; each CDR3 protein has one entry. The profile shows around 500,000 distinct CDR3 sequences, approximately 16% of them singletons. The material sequenced was blood. The origin of the receptors is a woman aged 25 to 39 with Graves' ophthalmopathy. CDR3s leave out the opening cysteine and the closing phenylalanine or tryptophan. Each record gives: J gene, V gene, CDR3 protein.

J: TRBJ1-5
V: TRBV28
CDR3: ASGSGYHQPQH

J: TRBJ2-1
V: TRBV29-1
CDR3: SVGRITYNEQF

J: TRBJ2-5
V: TRBV3-1
CDR3: ASSQGDAGETQY

J: TRBJ1-5
V: TRBV20-1
CDR3: SAVPYSNQPQH

J: TRBJ2-3
V: TRBV27
CDR3: ASSLTQAGDTQY

J: TRBJ2-1
V: TRBV9
CDR3: ASSALSPSYNEQF

J: TRBJ1-6
V: TRBV12-3/TRBV12-4
CDR3: ASRRNNSPLH

J: TRBJ2-2
V: TRBV19
CDR3: ASRSSGTVNTGELF

J: TRBJ2-7
V: TRBV7-8
CDR3: ASSLRIPYEQY

J: TRBJ2-7
V: TRBV10-3
CDR3: AISETQGGHEQY

J: TRBJ2-7
V: TRBV4-1
CDR3: ASSLGTLREQY

J: TRBJ1-6
V: TRBV9
CDR3: ASSVAIRTGGDSPLH

J: TRBJ2-1
V: TRBV5-1
CDR3: ASSLGFVSYNEQF

J: TRBJ1-2
V: TRBV28
CDR3: ASGFYYGYT

J: TRBJ1-4
V: TRBV28
CDR3: ASRARDRLNEKLF

J: TRBJ1-5
V: TRBV12-3/TRBV12-4
CDR3: ASRQARQPQH

J: TRBJ1-1
V: TRBV2
CDR3: ASSESWDQGEAF

J: TRBJ2-7
V: TRBV7-9
CDR3: ASRPSTGTGNEQY

J: TRBJ2-7
V: TRBV5-1
CDR3: ASKGGPNSYEQY

J: TRBJ1-5
V: TRBV19
CDR3: ASSIRGPRGNSNQPQH

J: TRBJ2-7
V: TRBV7-2
CDR3: ASRLYTGVTYEQY

J: TRBJ2-7
V: TRBV5-1
CDR3: ASSSRDRVSEQY

J: TRBJ1-1
V: TRBV11-3
CDR3: ASSPPKEMNTEAF

J: TRBJ2-3
V: TRBV4-2
CDR3: ASSPTERELDTQY

J: TRBJ2-7
V: TRBV28
CDR3: ASSLMGRSSYEQY

J: TRBJ2-3
V: TRBV20-1
CDR3: SARDLKGSPTDTQY

J: TRBJ2-7
V: TRBV12-3/TRBV12-4
CDR3: ASSTLEVGLEQY